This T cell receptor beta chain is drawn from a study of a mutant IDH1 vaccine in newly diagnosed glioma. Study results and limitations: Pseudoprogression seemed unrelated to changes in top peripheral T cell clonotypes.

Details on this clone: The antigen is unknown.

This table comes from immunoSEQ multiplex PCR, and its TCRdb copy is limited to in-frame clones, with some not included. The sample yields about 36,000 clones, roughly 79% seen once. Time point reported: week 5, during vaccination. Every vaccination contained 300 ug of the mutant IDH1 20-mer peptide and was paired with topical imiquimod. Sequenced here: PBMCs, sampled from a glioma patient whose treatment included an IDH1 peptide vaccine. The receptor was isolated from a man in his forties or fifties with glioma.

The CDR3 DNA follows: TGCGCCAGCAGCTTGGGGACAGGGGACTATGGCTACACCTTC. Protein product: CASSLGTGDYGYTF. The genes are TRBV5-1 and TRBJ1-2; 9 bases fit TRBD1. The germline V gene has CDR1 SGHRS and CDR2 YFSETQ. CDR3 length equals 14 residues. Trimming removed 0 bases from V and 3 bases from J; junction bases left unmatched: 0.